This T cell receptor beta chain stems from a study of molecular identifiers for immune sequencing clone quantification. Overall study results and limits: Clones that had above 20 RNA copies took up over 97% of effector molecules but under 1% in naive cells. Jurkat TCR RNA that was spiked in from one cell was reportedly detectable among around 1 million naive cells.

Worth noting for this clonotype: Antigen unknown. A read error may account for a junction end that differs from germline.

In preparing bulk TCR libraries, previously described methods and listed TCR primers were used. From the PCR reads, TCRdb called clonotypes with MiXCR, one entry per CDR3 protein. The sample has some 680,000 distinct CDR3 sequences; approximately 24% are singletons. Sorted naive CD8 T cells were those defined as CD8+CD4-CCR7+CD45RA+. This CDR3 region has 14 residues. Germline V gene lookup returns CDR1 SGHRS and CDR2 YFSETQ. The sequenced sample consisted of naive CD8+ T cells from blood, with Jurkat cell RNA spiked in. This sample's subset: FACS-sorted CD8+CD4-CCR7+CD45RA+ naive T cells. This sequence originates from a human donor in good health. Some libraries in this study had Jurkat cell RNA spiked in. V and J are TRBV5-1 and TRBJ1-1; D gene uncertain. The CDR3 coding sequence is TGCGCCCGCAGCTTTGGCCCTACGCCCCCTGAAGCTTTCTTT. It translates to CARSFGPTPPEAFF.